These 13 T cell receptor beta chains came from one sample sequenced in a study of beta chain features in type 1 diabetes. All of the isolated RNA was reverse transcribed, so expressed TCRB transcripts were sequenced. Using immunoSEQ multiplex PCR, the repertoire was profiled, and TCRdb retains in-frame clones only, with some absent. Of almost 250,000 clones listed, 14% are singletons. Input material: naive CD4+ T cells from blood. These receptors all stem from a woman aged 40 to 49 in good health.

The J gene is TRBJ1-6, the V gene TRBV27; 9 positions match TRBD1. In germline, CDR1 is MNHEY, CDR2 SMNVEV (reference sequence). V was clipped by 5 bases and J by 8 bases; unmatched bases: 13. The CDR3 runs 17 residues. CDR3 region: CASSPISGQGRYSPLHF. The CDR3 coding sequence is TGTGCCAGCAGTCCGATCTCAGGACAGGGGCGGTATTCACCCCTCCACTTT.

The gene calls are TRBV7-6 and TRBJ2-3; D is ambiguous. Trimming shortened V by 1 base and J by 6 bases, and 8 bases separated the two germline ends. Germline CDR1 reads SGHVS; CDR2 reads FNYEAQ. The CDR3 totals 13 residues. CDR3 loop: CASSLGQLDTQYF. CDR3 DNA sequence: TGTGCCAGCAGCTTAGGTCAGTTGGATACGCAGTATTTT.

J is TRBJ1-1 and V is TRBV4-3; 7 nucleotides align to TRBD1. Germline loops: CDR1 LGHNA, CDR2 YSLEER. The V and J ends lost 4 bases and 0 bases, in that order; junction bases with no gene match: 2. The CDR3 is 14 residues long. The CDR3 sequence: CASSPTGMNTEAFF. In DNA form, the CDR3 reads TGCGCCAGCAGCCCGACAGGGATGAACACTGAAGCTTTCTTT.

J is TRBJ1-4 and V is TRBV6-5, with 8 nucleotides matching TRBD1. Germline assignment: CDR1 MNHEY and CDR2 SVGAGI. V was pared by 0 bases and J by 8 bases, with 5 bases of the junction left unmatched. The CDR3 extends over 15 amino acids. CDR3 DNA: TGTGCCAGCAGTTACTCGGCACAGGGGGAAGAAAAACTGTTTTTT. This sequence encodes CASSYSAQGEEKLFF.

This clone has just a few counts. V is TRBV19 and J is TRBJ1-6; TRBD1 might be the D (5 bases). The CDR3 spans 14 residues. Germline assignment: CDR1 LNHDA and CDR2 SQIVND (reference sequence). With 1 base removed from V and 8 bases from J, the gap between germline ends came to 9 bases. The CDR3 nucleotides read TGTGCCAGTAGTATAGCTGGGGCTTATTCACCCCTCCACTTT. This gives the protein CASSIAGAYSPLHF.

A few counts support this clone. Written as DNA, the CDR3 is TGTGCCAGTAGTCGCGCGAGCGAAGTGGACAATCAGCCCCAGCATTTT. This encodes CASSRASEVDNQPQHF. The chain carries TRBV19 and TRBJ1-5; D gene ambiguous. The germline V and J ends were trimmed by 5 bases and 3 bases, with 17 bases remaining between them. Germline assignment: CDR1 LNHDA and CDR2 SQIVND (reference sequence). The CDR3 sequence is 16 residues long.

This clone was detected only a few times. CDR3 region: CASSSLTGYNEQFF. DNA of the CDR3: TGTGCCAGCAGCTCACTAACAGGGTACAATGAGCAGTTCTTC. The V and J genes are TRBV13 and TRBJ2-1; D perhaps matches TRBD1 (6 bases). The germline V and J ends were trimmed by 4 bases and 4 bases, with 11 bases remaining between them. The CDR3 sequence is 14 residues long. The germline V gene encodes CDR1 PRHDT and CDR2 FYEKMQ (reference sequence).

This clone was picked up a small number of times. V usage is TRBV9 and J usage is TRBJ1-2, with 12 bases that match TRBD1. The germline V gene has CDR1 SGDLS and CDR2 YYNGEE. This CDR3 is 17 amino acids long. J gave up 3 bases and V 1 base, and 7 bases lay outside the gene matches. CDR3 sequence (DNA): TGTGCCAGCAGCGTAAAGGGGACAGGGGGCAGACACTATGGCTACACCTTC. It translates to CASSVKGTGGRHYGYTF. The variable domain in full, completed from reference TRBV9 and TRBJ1-2, reads DSGVTQTPKHLITATGQRVTLRCSPRSGDLSVYWYQQSLDQGLQFLIQYYNGEERAKGNILERFSAQQFPDLHSELNLSSLELGDSALYFCASSVKGTGGRHYGYTFGSGTRLTVV.

The chain links TRBV9 to TRBJ2-7, with 9 bases that match TRBD1. The CDR3 runs to 17 residues. Germline CDR1 reads SGDLS; CDR2 reads YYNGEE. The J segment lost 3 bases and the V segment lost 4 bases, leaving 14 bases of the junction unmatched. The chain's CDR3 is CASSPRIDRGGDYEQYF. The CDR3 DNA is TGTGCCAGCAGCCCCAGAATCGACAGGGGGGGAGACTACGAGCAGTACTTC.

The chain employs TRBV4-1 and TRBJ1-2, with 10 bases matching TRBD1. V was clipped by 3 bases and J by 3 bases; unmatched bases: 13. Germline lookup yields CDR1 MGHRA and CDR2 YSYEKL. The CDR3 runs 18 residues. The CDR3 loop is CASSHLNRRDRGYYGYTF. CDR3 nucleotides: TGCGCCAGCAGCCACCTAAACCGCCGGGACAGGGGTTACTATGGCTACACCTTC.

The chain is built from TRBV19 and TRBJ2-7, with 9 bases identical to TRBD1. Germline trimming cut 5 bases from V and 6 bases from J; bases unmatched to any gene: 8. CDR3 length equals 14 residues. Germline V lookup: CDR1 LNHDA, CDR2 SQIVND (reference sequence). The CDR3 region is CASSRPGQGPEQYF. CDR3 coding DNA: TGTGCCAGTAGTCGACCGGGACAGGGCCCCGAGCAGTACTTC. Looking up the rest from reference TRBV19 and TRBJ2-7 gives the full variable domain: DGGITQSPKYLFRKEGQNVTLSCEQNLNHDAMYWYRQDPGQGLRLIYYSQIVNDFQKGDIAEGYSVSREKKESFPLTVTSAQKNPTAFYLCASSRPGQGPEQYFGPGTRLTVT.

This clone appeared a few times. The DNA for the CDR3 is TGTGCCAGCAGGGATACAGGGTTTAGGATCCCCCCTGAAGCTTTCTTT. Translated, it gives CASRDTGFRIPPEAFF. The V gene is TRBV2, the J gene TRBJ1-1; possibly TRBD1 for D (6 bases). Per the germline V gene, CDR1 is SNHLY and CDR2 is FYNNEI. This CDR3 spans 16 amino acids. V was trimmed by 6 bases and J by 6 bases, leaving 23 bases between them.

The CDR3: CASRDRPGGYGYTF. In nucleotides, the CDR3 is TGTGCCAGTAGAGACCGTCCGGGGGGCTATGGCTACACCTTC. The V and J genes are TRBV19 and TRBJ1-2, with TRBD1 as a possible D gene (5 bases). Germline V gene lookup returns CDR1 LNHDA and CDR2 SQIVND (reference sequence). V was cut by 6 bases and J by 4 bases, with 15 bases left in between. This CDR3 is 14 amino acids long.